This T cell receptor (beta chain) derives from a study of cytomegalovirus exposure and HLA in healthy donors. Whole-study results and caveats: In vitro work confirmed that a few CMV-associated chains recognize CMV antigens.

The V and J ends lost 0 bases and 5 bases, in that order; junction bases with no gene match: 4. Germline values: CDR1 SGHDT, CDR2 YYEEEE. CDR3 length: 14 amino acids. Worth noting for this clone: Its target is unknown.

The repertoire was sequenced with immunoSEQ multiplex PCR; TCRdb's copy has only in-frame clones and lacks some. The sample contains about 170,000 clones, about nine tenths of which appear only once. The donors were in the roughly 110-subject validation cohort; that cohort was separate from the approximately 670-subject first cohort. V gene TRBV5-6 combines with J gene TRBJ2-7; 8 bases align to TRBD1. This TCR was sampled from a man younger than 35 in good health and CMV-seropositive. The sample comprised PBMCs. The CDR3: CASSLGTGYNEQYF. CDR3 DNA: TGTGCCAGCAGCTTGGGGACAGGGTATAACGAGCAGTACTTC.